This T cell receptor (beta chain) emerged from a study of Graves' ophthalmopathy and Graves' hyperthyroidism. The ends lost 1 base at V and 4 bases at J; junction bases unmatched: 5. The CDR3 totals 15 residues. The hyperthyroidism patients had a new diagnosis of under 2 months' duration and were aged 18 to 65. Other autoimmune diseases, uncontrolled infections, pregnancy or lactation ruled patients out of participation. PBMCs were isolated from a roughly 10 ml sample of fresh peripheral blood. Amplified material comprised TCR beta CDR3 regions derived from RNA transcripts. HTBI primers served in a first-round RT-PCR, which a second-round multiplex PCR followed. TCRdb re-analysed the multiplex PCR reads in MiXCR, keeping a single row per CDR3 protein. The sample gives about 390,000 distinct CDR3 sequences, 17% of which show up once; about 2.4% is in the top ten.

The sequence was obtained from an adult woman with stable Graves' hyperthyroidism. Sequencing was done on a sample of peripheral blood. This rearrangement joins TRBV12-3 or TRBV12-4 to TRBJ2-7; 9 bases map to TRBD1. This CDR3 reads CASSLGQGVPYEQYF. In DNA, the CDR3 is TGTGCCAGCAGTTTAGGACAGGGGGTCCCGTACGAGCAGTACTTC.